This T cell receptor (beta chain) was captured in a study of long-term antiretroviral therapy in people with HIV. An immunoSEQ assay, version v3.0, was performed at survey level. Method: immunoSEQ multiplex PCR; TCRdb's copy keeps in-frame clones and lacks some. The sample has some 5,600 clones, around 80% seen once. This sequence was found in a man aged 40-55 years with HIV. The input for sequencing was unsorted PBMCs, taken 1.8 years before starting antiretroviral therapy.

The CDR3 DNA sequence: TGTGCCTGGAGGGGACAGGGGGCTTACGAGCAGTACTTC. It specifies CAWRGQGAYEQYF. The gene calls are TRBV30 and TRBJ2-7; TRBD1 matches 12 bases. V lost 3 bases and J lost 4; bases outside the gene matches: 1. The length of the CDR3 is 13 residues. Per germline, CDR1 GTSNPN and CDR2 SVGIG (reference sequence).